This entry features one TCR beta chain sequence. Produced via immunoSEQ multiplex PCR; TCRdb's table is partial and in-frame only. Here the sample spans some 330,000 clones, 80% to 90% being singletons. CDR1 is SNHLY and CDR2 is FYNNEI in the germline V gene. Trimming stripped 5 bases from V and 4 bases from J, with 11 bases between. This CDR3 region has 13 residues. This record belongs to a study of blood T cell repertoires in COVID-19. For the study at large: Acute and convalescent COVID-19 specimens originated in the United States, Italy and Spain.

The genes are TRBV2 and TRBJ1-1, with D maybe TRBD1 (6 bases). Sequenced input: PBMCs or T cells enriched from blood (not recorded which). This TCR came from a man between 25 and 39 years old who had recovered from COVID-19. CDR3: CASSREGGTEAFF. The CDR3 DNA sequence: TGTGCCAGCAGTAGGGAGGGGGGCACTGAAGCTTTCTTT.